This T cell receptor (beta chain) was sequenced during a study of cytomegalovirus exposure and HLA in healthy donors (dated by TCRdb to 2015 to 2018). As for the study more broadly: According to an earlier analysis of 587 of the donors, some 180 million T cells yielded over 100 million unique TCR beta sequences and 276 Gb of sequence data. Approximately 300 gigabases of sequencing data and approximately 92 million unique TCR sequences made up an early release that covered approximately 620 HLA-typed donors. The genetic ancestry cluster associated with self-reported Caucasian donors included over 80% of the roughly 410 genotyped donors. The aim of the study was to test whether cataloging public T cell receptors could identify signatures of past pathogen exposure. Using immunosequencing, the study profiled T cell repertoires from around 670 subjects and related those repertoires to cytomegalovirus serostatus. Besides the first cohort of roughly 640 subjects, a separate validation cohort made up of about 120 different subjects was used. High-throughput TCR immunosequencing, statistical association of individual TCRs with disease status, and machine learning were combined to predict cytomegalovirus infection status. To study patterns of TCR occurrence, a later analysis re-analyzed previously published TCR beta repertoires from several hundred donors and added high-resolution HLA genotyping. The later analysis used no new phenotypic data to find candidate immune exposures, relying instead on TCR beta sequences and their occurrence across donors. To decide whether each TCR beta V gene segment behaved as functional or pseudogenic, an earlier analysis of several hundred of the donors relied on high-throughput TCR beta sequencing. Donor age, sex, ethnicity and CMV serostatus were compiled alongside the repertoire data. Genome-wide SNP genotypes for about 65% of the 666 donors were used in a later genetic analysis, which treated that subset as a discovery cohort. Every repertoire in the discovery cohort had been generated on one and the same sequencing platform. HLA typing included class I and class II loci at four-digit resolution. The number of donors typed differed by locus, with 629-630 for A, B, C, DRB1 and DQB1, around 560 for DQA1, 606 for DPA1, and around 460 for DPB1. Because of strong linkage in the cohort, four to six DR-DQ haplotypes were treated as single units for association and clustering. Among some 400 genotyped donors of the cohort, an average of around 240,000 unique TCR beta nucleotide sequences was sequenced per donor, of which about 19% were non-productive. Findings and caveats that apply to the study as a whole: Across donors, most TCR sequences were observed very rarely, whereas some public TCRs were present in many individuals. Only TCR beta chains were sequenced in this cohort, and the absence of alpha or paired-chain data limited detectable features. Because some donors lacked HLA typing at each locus, the association tests relied only on the typed subset. A later genetic analysis reported fewer N-insertions in productive TCRs among donors in an Asian-associated ancestry cluster than the approximately 700-donor mean. In a later genetic analysis, a missense DCLRE1C variant was associated with V-gene and J-gene trimming of TCR beta chains, and the association was replicated in an independent cohort. It was suggested by the authors that the approach could potentially be generalized to other disease states and immunological phenotypes. The classifier was reported to diagnose cytomegalovirus status with high specificity and sensitivity in both the original and validation cohorts. Three of the identified cytomegalovirus-associated TCR beta chains were confirmed in vitro to be specific for cytomegalovirus antigens. CMV serostatus was the only immune exposure information available for the cohort. In a later analysis, most CMV-associated TCR beta chains were found to appear HLA-restricted, with HLA associations seemingly driven largely by CMV exposure. Strong co-occurrence of HLA alleles, especially DR and DQ, made assigning TCR associations to individual alleles difficult. Roughly uniform sequencing depth across donors was assumed in presence/absence analyses, although this assumption may not hold. A cluster of highly shared sequence variants was judged likely to represent a technical artifact of the sequencing pipeline. A total of 150 to 200 TCR beta chains were listed by the study as associated with cytomegalovirus. Linkage disequilibrium might explain the correlated functional status among segregating V segments, but an unknown experimental factor could not be ruled out. An earlier analysis of approximately 600 of the donors showed that most TCR beta V segments appeared in productive rearrangements either about 90% or about 30% of the time, which broadly matched IMGT annotations. In a later analysis, HLA-associated TCR beta chains were found to be more clonally expanded and to have lower generation probabilities than equally common non-associated chains. A further reported finding was that TCR beta sequences accurately predicted the HLA-A and HLA-B alleles for most subjects in the first cohort. A later analysis associated 17,000 or so TCR beta sequences with specific HLA alleles at a false discovery rate of 0.05. Because the 87-base-pair reads could not distinguish some IMGT-functional V segments, including TRBV6-2 and TRBV6-3, those segments were excluded. In a later analysis, the rate of TCR association differed among HLA loci, with DRB1 alleles having the most associated TCRs and HLA-C alleles having the fewest. Because counts were too low, seventeen rarely observed V segments, including chromosome 9 orphons, were excluded from the earlier analysis of fewer than 650 of the donors. Several of the top co-occurrence clusters appeared to be linked to parvovirus B19, influenza, CMV and Epstein-Barr virus, according to a later analysis.

In total, roughly 670 healthy bone marrow donors made up the cohort. At the time of sampling, all cohort members were nominally healthy, though unrecorded immune exposures were likely present. The donor tested CMV seropositive, placing the donor among the 250 to 350 seropositive members of the cohort. Every donor gave a peripheral blood sample, and the peripheral blood mononuclear cells from that sample were used for TCR beta sequencing. The Qiagen DNeasy Blood Extraction Kit was used to extract genomic DNA from the blood cell samples. Per the germline V gene (reference sequence), SGHNT is the CDR1 and YYREEE is the CDR2. Between the V and J ends, shortened by 2 bases and 0 bases respectively, the junction contains 11 bases. From cysteine to phenylalanine, the CDR3 is 15 amino acids long. Of the read, only the CDR3 DNA is kept; its 45 bases are in frame from base 1. Library prep was done by the immunoSEQ multiplex PCR assay. For the multiplex PCR, a mixture combining 60 forward primers for TCR Vbeta segments and 13 reverse primers for TCR Jbeta segments was used. A multiplex PCR assay on genomic DNA amplified the CDR3 region of rearranged TCR beta genes. The amplified TCR beta libraries were sequenced on the Illumina HiSeq System as 87-base-pair reads. In the authors' own workflow: A later analysis tallied around 87 million unique TCR beta chains across the 640 or so repertoires, and roughly 11 million of those chains were shared by two or more donors. Raw reads were error-corrected and collapsed into unique sequences by a nearest-neighbor algorithm in which closely related sequences were merged to remove PCR and sequencing errors. Alignment of CDR3 sequences to IMGT reference sequences was used to assign V, D and J gene segments. For a sequence to be retained, a match of at least six nucleotides to both a V gene segment and a J gene segment was required. Rearrangements were classified as productive when the CDR3 lacked stop codons and remained in frame with V and J, and all other rearrangements were classified as non-productive. CDR3 was defined according to IMGT convention as the region running from the second conserved V-encoded cysteine to the conserved J-encoded phenylalanine. In an earlier analysis of more than 550 of the donors, sequences lacking an unambiguous match to a single V gene segment were excluded. An earlier analysis of several hundred of the donors called V segments functional above 56.7% productive rearrangements and segregating when the between-donor standard deviation exceeded 5%. To diagnose cytomegalovirus status from the catalog of TCR beta chain sequences, a statistical classification framework was built. In a later analysis, TCR nucleotide sequences were compared against IMGT/GENE-DB human TR gene sequences so that V and J genes could be assigned. The TCRdist pipeline was used in a later analysis to assign CDR3 sequences and most-parsimonious VDJ recombination scenarios. In a later analysis, each TCR beta chain was defined by its CDR3 amino acid sequence together with its V-gene family, and reads without a unique V-gene family were excluded. A later analysis removed several hundred highly shared, low-generation-probability nucleotide sequences to deal with suspected cross-contamination and a sequencing artifact. A later analysis calculated a clonal expansion index for each public chain from normalized within-repertoire ranks of inferred template counts. In a later analysis, generation probabilities were computed with a VDJ recombination model fitted to out-of-frame rearrangements, and the resulting probabilities were checked against IGoR. A later analysis scored TCR-TCR, TCR-HLA and TCR-CMV co-occurrence with hypergeometric tests, applying a repertoire-size bias correction to TCR pairs. False discovery rates were estimated in a later analysis by permuting HLA or CMV assignments 20 times. In a later analysis, co-occurring TCRs were grouped with DBSCAN, and TCRdist sequence similarity was added when clustering was performed within HLA-allele-positive subsets. Co-occurrence clustering excluded repertoires with fewer than 30,000 or more than 120,000 public chains, plus five with anomalous nucleotide sharing. The immuneACCESS repertoire file appears here via TCRdb, limited to in-frame rearrangements. These files lack a portion of the clones; in checked studies, under half of the deficit traces to unresolved V genes, and the cause of the others is not known. The V and J calls and clone size are taken from that table; D and trimming were inferred from the DNA. Present in this sample are some 150,000 clones, approximately 85% of which were seen just once. Of the sample, roughly 6% is held by the ten largest clones.

Comment on this clone: What antigen it recognizes has not been identified. Per-nucleotide qualities are absent, and no much larger clonotype sits a single base away.

The source material was PBMCs. The sequence is built from TRBV5-4 and TRBJ1-2, with no reliable assignment of the D segment. This clonotype was obtained from a man aged 50 to 60 in good health and CMV-seropositive. This receptor has the CDR3 CASSLLPNSNYGYTF. The DNA reads TGTGCCAGCAGCTTACTACCCAATTCTAACTATGGCTACACCTTC.